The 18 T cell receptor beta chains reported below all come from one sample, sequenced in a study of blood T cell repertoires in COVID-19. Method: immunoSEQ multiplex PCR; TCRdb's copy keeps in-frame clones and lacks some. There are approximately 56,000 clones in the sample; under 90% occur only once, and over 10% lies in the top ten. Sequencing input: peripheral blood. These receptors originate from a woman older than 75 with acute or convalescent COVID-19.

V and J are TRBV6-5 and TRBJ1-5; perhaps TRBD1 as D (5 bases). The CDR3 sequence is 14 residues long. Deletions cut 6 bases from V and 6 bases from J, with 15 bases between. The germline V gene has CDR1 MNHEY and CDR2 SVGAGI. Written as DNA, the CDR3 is TGTGCCAGCAGCTACAAGAAAGGGGCTCAGCCCCAGCATTTT. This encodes CASSYKKGAQPQHF.

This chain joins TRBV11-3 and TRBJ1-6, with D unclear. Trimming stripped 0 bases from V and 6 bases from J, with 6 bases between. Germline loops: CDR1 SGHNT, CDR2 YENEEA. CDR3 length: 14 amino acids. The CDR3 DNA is TGTGCCAGCAGCTTAGACAGACTTAATTCACCCCTCCACTTT. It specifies CASSLDRLNSPLHF.

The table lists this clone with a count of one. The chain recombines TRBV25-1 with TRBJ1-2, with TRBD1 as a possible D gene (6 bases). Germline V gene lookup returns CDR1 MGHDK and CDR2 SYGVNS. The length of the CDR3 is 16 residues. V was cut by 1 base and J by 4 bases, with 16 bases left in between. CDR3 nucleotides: TGTGCCAGCAGTGAATTGGGCAGGGGAGTTAGCTATGGCTACACCTTC. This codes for CASSELGRGVSYGYTF.

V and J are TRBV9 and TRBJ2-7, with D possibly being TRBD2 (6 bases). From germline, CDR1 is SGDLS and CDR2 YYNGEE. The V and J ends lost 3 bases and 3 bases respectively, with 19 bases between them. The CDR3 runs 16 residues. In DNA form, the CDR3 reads TGTGCCAGCAGCGCCCAAGGAGGGGCCAACTACTACGAGCAGTACTTC. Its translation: CASSAQGGANYYEQYF.

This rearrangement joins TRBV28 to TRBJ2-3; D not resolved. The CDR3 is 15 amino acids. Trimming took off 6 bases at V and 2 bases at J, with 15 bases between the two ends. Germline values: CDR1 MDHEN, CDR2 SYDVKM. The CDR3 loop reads CASSPEPRSTDTQYF. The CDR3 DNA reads TGTGCCAGCAGCCCCGAACCTAGATCCACAGATACGCAGTATTTT.

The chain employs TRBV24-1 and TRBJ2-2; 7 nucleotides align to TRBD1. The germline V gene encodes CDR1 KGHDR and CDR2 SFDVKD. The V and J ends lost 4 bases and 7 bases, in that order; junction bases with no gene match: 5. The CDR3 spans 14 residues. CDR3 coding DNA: TGTGCCACCAGTGAAGGGGGCCGCGGCGGGGAGCTGTTTTTT. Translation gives CATSEGGRGGELFF.

In DNA, the CDR3 is TGTGCCACCAGCAGAGATTCGACCTCCAGGCCAACTAATGAAAAACTGTTTTTT. It codes for CATSRDSTSRPTNEKLFF. The chain recombines TRBV15 with TRBJ1-4, with no clear D. The CDR3 loop spans 18 amino acids. V shed 0 bases and J shed 0 bases, with 14 bases lying between them. From germline, CDR1 is LNHNV and CDR2 YYDKDF (reference sequence).

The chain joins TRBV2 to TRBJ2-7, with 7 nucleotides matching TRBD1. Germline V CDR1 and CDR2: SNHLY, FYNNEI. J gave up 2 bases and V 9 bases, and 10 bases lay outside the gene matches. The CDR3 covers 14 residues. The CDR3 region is CASRDRVPTYEQYF. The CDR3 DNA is TGTGCCAGTCGAGACAGGGTACCGACCTACGAGCAGTACTTC.

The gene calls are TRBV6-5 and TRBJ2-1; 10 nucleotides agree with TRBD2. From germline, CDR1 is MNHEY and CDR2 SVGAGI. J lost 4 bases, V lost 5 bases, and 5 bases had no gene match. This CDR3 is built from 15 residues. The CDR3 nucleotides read TGTGCCAGCAGTAATAGCGGGGGGCCTTACAATGAGCAGTTCTTC. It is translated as CASSNSGGPYNEQFF.

The CDR3 region is CASSSYLRQSMDGYTF. The DNA for the CDR3 is TGTGCCAGCAGCTCCTACCTGAGACAGTCAATGGATGGCTACACCTTC. The genes are TRBV5-6 and TRBJ1-2; tentative D call: TRBD1 (5 bases). In germline, CDR1 is SGHDT, CDR2 YYEEEE. The CDR3 loop spans 16 amino acids. V shed 3 bases and J shed 6 bases, with 21 bases lying between them.

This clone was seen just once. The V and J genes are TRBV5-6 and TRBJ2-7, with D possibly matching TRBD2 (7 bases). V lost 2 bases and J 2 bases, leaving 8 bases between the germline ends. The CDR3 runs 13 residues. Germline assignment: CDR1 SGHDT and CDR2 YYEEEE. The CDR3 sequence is CASSFGGPYEQYF. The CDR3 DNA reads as TGTGCCAGCAGCTTCGGGGGGCCCTACGAGCAGTACTTC.

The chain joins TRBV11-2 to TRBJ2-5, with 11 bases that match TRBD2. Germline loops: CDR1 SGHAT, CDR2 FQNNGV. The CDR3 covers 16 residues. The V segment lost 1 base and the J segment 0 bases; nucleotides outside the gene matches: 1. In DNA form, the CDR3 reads TGTGCCAGCAGCTTAGTAGCGGGGGGGCACCAAGAGACCCAGTACTTC. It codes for CASSLVAGGHQETQYF.

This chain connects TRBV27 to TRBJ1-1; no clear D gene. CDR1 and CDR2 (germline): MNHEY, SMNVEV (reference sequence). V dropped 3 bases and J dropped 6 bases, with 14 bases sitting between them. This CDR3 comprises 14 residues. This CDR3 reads CASSLGGGLAEAFF. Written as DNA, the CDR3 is TGTGCCAGCAGTTTGGGAGGAGGTCTCGCTGAAGCTTTCTTT.

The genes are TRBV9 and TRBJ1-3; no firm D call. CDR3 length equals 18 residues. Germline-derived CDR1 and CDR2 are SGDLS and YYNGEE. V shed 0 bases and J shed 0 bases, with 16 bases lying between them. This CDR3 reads CASSVGDIQAYSGNTIYF. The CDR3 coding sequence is TGTGCCAGCAGCGTAGGTGATATTCAGGCTTACTCTGGAAACACCATATATTTT.

The DNA for the CDR3 is TGTGCCAGTAGTGTGGACACGAGGAGATCGACATCCTATGGCTACACCTTC. Amino acid sequence: CASSVDTRRSTSYGYTF. The J gene is TRBJ1-2, the V gene TRBV19, with D maybe TRBD1 (5 bases). Per germline, CDR1 LNHDA and CDR2 SQIVND (reference sequence). The V end lost 5 bases, the J end lost 4 bases, and 23 bases lay between the germline ends. The CDR3 contains 17 residues.

The CDR3: CASSLGSGGDEQYF. CDR3 coding DNA: TGTGCCAGCAGCTTAGGTTCAGGGGGCGACGAGCAGTACTTC. This rearrangement joins TRBV7-2 to TRBJ2-7, with TRBD1 matching 8 bases. V dropped 1 base and J dropped 5; count of bases not matched to a gene: 4. Germline V lookup: CDR1 SGHTA, CDR2 FQGNSA. The CDR3 loop spans 14 amino acids. The full variable domain, in which reference TRBV7-2 and TRBJ2-7 provide the parts outside the CDR3, is GAGVSQSPSNKVTEKGKDVELRCDPISGHTALYWYRQSLGQGLEFLIYFQGNSAPDKSGLPSDRFSAERTGGSVSTLTIQRTQQEDSAVYLCASSLGSGGDEQYFGPGTRLTVT.

CDR3 sequence (DNA): TGTGCCAGCAGTTTATCATTTCCGAGGGAGCTCCACTATGGCTACACCTTC. Translating gives CASSLSFPRELHYGYTF. The chain has TRBV27 and TRBJ1-2; D is unclear. CDR1 is MNHEY and CDR2 is SMNVEV in the germline V gene (reference sequence). This CDR3 is 17 amino acids long. V dropped 0 bases and J dropped 3 bases, with 17 bases sitting between them.

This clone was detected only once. The CDR3 is CASSSQPTGSTSPLHF. For the CDR3, the DNA is TGTGCCAGCAGTTCTCAACCTACTGGTAGTACTTCACCCCTCCACTTT. J is TRBJ1-6 and V is TRBV27; D gene unclear. V shed 4 bases and J shed 9 bases, with 19 bases lying between them. The CDR3 contains 16 residues. The germline gives CDR1 MNHEY, CDR2 SMNVEV (reference sequence).